This T cell receptor beta chain was recovered during a study of human T cells and chemical hapten exposure. About the research overall: Epicutaneous patch tests delivered 0.01% DPC to the upper back, with evaluation at 6 days. TCR yields per sample varied mostly from small pooled library volume differences.

J gave up 5 bases and V 6 bases, and 20 bases lay outside the gene matches. The CDR3 contains 18 residues. Time point of the sample: patch test 1, 2 weeks after DPC sensitization. Specified treatment: therapeutic diphenylcyclopropenone sensitization with weekly scalp DPC. Prior to each patch test being applied, blood was drawn. Unfractionated whole blood yielded total RNA. Via MiXCR, TCRdb re-called the RACE reads, giving one row per CDR3 protein. The sample consists of 45,000 to 60,000 distinct CDR3 sequences, about 9% of them appearing once. This receptor was identified in a woman between 35 and 50 years old with alopecia areata. Some clones in this sample may be carry-over from other donors' samples. The chain links TRBV12-3 or TRBV12-4 to TRBJ2-3; 7 positions agree with TRBD2. The source material was whole blood, sampled in connection with sensitization to the hapten diphenylcyclopropenone (DPC). CDR3 in amino acids: CASSPPPGGGGLKDTQYF. CDR3 DNA sequence: TGTGCCAGCAGCCCTCCCCCGGGGGGAGGTGGTTTGAAAGATACGCAGTATTTT.